Each of the 10 T cell receptor beta chains below was sequenced from the same sample in a study of cytomegalovirus exposure and HLA in healthy donors. Primers for the PCR totalled 60 Vbeta and 13 Jbeta. Measured with immunoSEQ multiplex PCR; TCRdb has only the in-frame clones, and not every one. The table shows over 85,000 clones, with 75% to 80% occurring only once. Material for sequencing was PBMCs. The receptors were gathered from a woman aged 40 to 50 in good health and CMV-seronegative.

The chain recombines TRBV29-1 with TRBJ2-7; 8 bases fit TRBD2. With V trimmed by 4 bases and J by 3 bases, 5 bases remained unmatched. CDR3 size: 13 residues. Germline V gives CDR1 SQVTM, CDR2 ANQGSEA. The CDR3 region is CSVGTSPGYEQYF. The CDR3 region has the DNA TGCAGCGTTGGGACTAGCCCCGGCTACGAGCAGTACTTC.

The gene calls are TRBV2 and TRBJ2-7; TRBD1 aligns across 8 bases. CDR1 is SNHLY and CDR2 is FYNNEI in the germline V gene. The CDR3 has 14 amino acids. With 3 bases clipped from V and 1 base from J, the junction kept 2 bases outside the gene matches. CDR3: CASSDRGRSYEQYF. DNA of the CDR3: TGTGCCAGCAGTGACAGGGGGCGTTCCTACGAGCAGTACTTC.

This chain connects TRBV7-3 to TRBJ2-7; 8 positions agree with TRBD2. V lost 7 bases to trimming and J lost 6 bases; unmatched junction nucleotides: 14. The V gene's germline CDR1 is SGHTA and CDR2 FQGTGA. The CDR3 runs to 15 residues. The DNA for the CDR3 is TGTGCCAGCACCCCAACCGGGACTAGTAAAACCGAGCAGTACTTC. It specifies CASTPTGTSKTEQYF.

The chain employs TRBV19 and TRBJ1-1; 7 bases agree with TRBD1. The germline CDR1 and CDR2 sequences are LNHDA and SQIVND (reference sequence). The CDR3 has 13 amino acids. The V and J ends lost 4 bases and 3 bases, in that order; junction bases with no gene match: 2. The CDR3 region is CASSSDRDTEAFF. The CDR3, as DNA: TGTGCCAGTAGTAGCGACAGGGACACTGAAGCTTTCTTT.

V usage is TRBV7-3 and J usage is TRBJ2-7, with 7 nucleotides matching TRBD2. The CDR3 has 12 amino acids. The junction had 8 bases not matched to a gene; V was cut back by 9 bases and J by 6 bases. The germline gives CDR1 SGHTA, CDR2 FQGTGA. CDR3 sequence reads: CASGTNRGEQYF. The CDR3 bases are TGTGCCAGTGGGACTAACCGTGGCGAGCAGTACTTC.

This CDR3 is CASSLGQGAQPQHF. Written as DNA, the CDR3 is TGTGCCAGCAGCTTAGGTCAAGGGGCTCAGCCCCAGCATTTT. The chain couples TRBV7-2 to TRBJ1-5, with D perhaps TRBD1 (5 bases). The germline V gene has CDR1 SGHTA and CDR2 FQGNSA. Trimming left V 1 base short and J 6 bases short, with 10 bases between. This CDR3 contains 14 residues.

V usage is TRBV5-1 and J usage is TRBJ2-7; perhaps TRBD2 as D (5 bases). The CDR3 consists of 14 residues. Looked up from germline, CDR1 is SGHRS and CDR2 is YFSETQ. V was cut by 3 bases and J by 6 bases, with 16 bases left in between. The CDR3 DNA reads TGCGCCAGCAGCTCCCGGGATCTCGATGCCGAGCAGTACTTC. As protein: CASSSRDLDAEQYF.

The genes are TRBV2 and TRBJ1-1; D ambiguous. Trimming cost V 5 bases and J 7 bases, with 5 bases left between them. The CDR3 loop spans 10 amino acids. Germline V gives CDR1 SNHLY, CDR2 FYNNEI. The CDR3 loop reads CASSLGEAFF. CDR3 DNA sequence: TGTGCCAGCAGTCTCGGTGAAGCTTTCTTT.

This chain connects TRBV7-8 to TRBJ1-4; 7 positions match TRBD1. The junction had 8 bases not matched to a gene; V was cut back by 5 bases and J by 8 bases. The CDR3 covers 14 residues. Germline assignment: CDR1 SGHVS and CDR2 FQNEAQ. For the CDR3, the DNA is TGTGCCAGCAGCCGACAGGGTGGGAAAGAAAAACTGTTTTTT. Translating it yields CASSRQGGKEKLFF.

V and J are TRBV9 and TRBJ2-1; 9 nucleotides match TRBD2. This CDR3 region has 15 residues. J was trimmed by 3 bases and V by 2 bases; bases with no gene match: 3. Germline CDR1 SGDLS, CDR2 YYNGEE. The CDR3 region has the DNA TGTGCCAGCAGCGTCCCTAGCGGGAACTACAATGAGCAGTTCTTC. It is translated as CASSVPSGNYNEQFF.